The rows below give T cell receptor beta chains drawn from one sample of a study of cytomegalovirus exposure and HLA in healthy donors. Method: immunoSEQ multiplex PCR; TCRdb's copy keeps in-frame clones and lacks some. This sample has 150,000 or so clones, with 65% to 80% found just once. The material sequenced was PBMCs. These receptors came from a woman aged 40 to 49 in good health and CMV-seronegative. CDR3s include the opening cysteine and the closing phenylalanine or tryptophan. The D gene is left open where the match is weak. A row's size may be missing; if present it is once, few, many or a size class.

>TRBV2|TRBJ1-6|.|.
CASMLYNSPLHF
TGTGCCAGCATGCTATATAATTCACCCCTCCACTTT
>TRBV27|TRBJ2-5|TRBD1|once
CASSKLPPRTGGEETQYF
TGTGCCAGCAGCAAACTCCCACCTAGGACAGGGGGCGAAGAGACCCAGTACTTC
>TRBV4-1|TRBJ1-2|.|.
CASSQDPQGLYGYTF
TGCGCCAGCAGCCAAGATCCCCAGGGCCTCTATGGCTACACCTTC
>TRBV5-4|TRBJ2-5|TRBD2|.
CASSATSGGALETQYF
TGTGCCAGCAGCGCAACTAGCGGGGGGGCGTTGGAGACCCAGTACTTC
>TRBV27|TRBJ2-7|.|.
CASSLRADSATYEQYF
TGTGCCAGCAGTTTAAGGGCGGACAGTGCAACGTACGAGCAGTACTTC
>TRBV18|TRBJ1-2|.|.
CASSQTTDVGYTF
TGTGCCAGCTCACAAACGACAGACGTCGGCTACACCTTC
>TRBV28|TRBJ1-1|TRBD1|.
CASSLGQGNIAKLAFF
TGTGCCAGCAGTTTGGGACAGGGGAATATCGCCAAGTTAGCTTTCTTT
>TRBV6-1|TRBJ1-3|.|.
CASRTYRNTIYF
TGTGCCAGCAGGACATACAGAAACACCATATATTTT
>TRBV7-9|TRBJ1-1|TRBD1|.
CASSITGATEAFF
TGTGCCAGCAGCATTACAGGGGCCACTGAAGCTTTCTTT
>TRBV29-1|TRBJ2-1|TRBD1|.
CSATGSSYNEQFF
TGCAGCGCGACAGGGAGCTCCTACAATGAGCAGTTCTTC
>TRBV2|TRBJ1-5|TRBD1|.
CASSTPLTGPSNQPQHF
TGTGCCAGCAGCACCCCTCTGACAGGGCCAAGCAATCAGCCCCAGCATTTT
>TRBV5-1|TRBJ1-4|.|.
CASSLGQDIEKLFF
TGCGCCAGCAGCTTGGGGCAGGACATTGAAAAACTGTTTTTT
>TRBV11-3|TRBJ2-5|.|.
CASSLLRAAETQYF
TGTGCCAGCAGCTTACTTCGTGCGGCTGAGACCCAGTACTTC
>TRBV7-8|TRBJ2-3|TRBD2|.
CASSLSLAGMTDTQYF
TGTGCCAGCAGCTTATCTCTAGCGGGGATGACAGATACGCAGTATTTT
>TRBV5-4|TRBJ2-7|TRBD2|.
CASSLPLAGGREQYF
TGTGCCAGCAGCTTGCCACTAGCGGGGGGGCGAGAGCAGTACTTC
>TRBV25-1|TRBJ1-6|TRBD1|.
CASSVTGGDNSPLHF
TGTGCCAGCAGTGTCACAGGGGGGGATAATTCACCCCTCCACTTT
>TRBV2|TRBJ2-1|TRBD2|.
CASGDLGLAVPEQFF
TGTGCCAGCGGGGACCTAGGACTAGCGGTGCCTGAGCAGTTCTTC
>TRBV5-1|TRBJ1-2|.|.
CASSLEVAGIYGYTF
TGCGCCAGCAGCTTGGAGGTTGCGGGGATCTATGGCTACACCTTC
>TRBV29-1|TRBJ2-1|.|.
CSVAGGRLLNEQFF
TGCAGCGTTGCCGGAGGGAGGTTGTTGAATGAGCAGTTCTTC
>TRBV19|TRBJ2-3|.|.
CASSMWGAMVAADTQYF
TGTGCCAGTAGTATGTGGGGAGCGATGGTAGCGGCAGATACGCAGTATTTT
>TRBV5-1|TRBJ2-1|.|.
CASSLIGGSYNEQFF
TGCGCCAGCAGCTTGATTGGGGGGTCCTACAATGAGCAGTTCTTC
>TRBV10-3|TRBJ1-1|TRBD1|.
CAITPGQGATGEAFF
TGTGCCATCACCCCGGGACAGGGGGCTACGGGTGAAGCTTTCTTT
>TRBV7-2|TRBJ1-5|TRBD1|.
CASPTSQGLSNQPQHF
TGTGCCAGCCCGACCTCACAGGGGTTAAGCAATCAGCCCCAGCATTTT
>TRBV5-5|TRBJ1-2|TRBD1|.
CASSSRQGGGYGYTF
TGTGCCAGCAGCTCCCGACAGGGTGGAGGGTATGGCTACACCTTC
>TRBV11-2|TRBJ1-2|.|.
CASSPAWSGNYGYTF
TGTGCCAGCAGTCCCGCTTGGAGCGGCAACTATGGCTACACCTTC
>TRBV4-1|TRBJ2-3|TRBD2|few
CASSQAAGGAPDTQYF
TGCGCCAGCAGCCAAGCTGCGGGGGGGGCTCCAGATACGCAGTATTTT
>TRBV7-9|TRBJ1-2|.|.
CASYRTDYGYTF
TGTGCCAGCTATCGGACAGACTATGGCTACACCTTC
>TRBV7-7|TRBJ1-1|.|.
CASSLVQGAEAFF
TGTGCTAGCAGCTTAGTGCAGGGCGCTGAAGCTTTCTTT
>TRBV28|TRBJ1-5|TRBD1|.
CASLGQGLLRPQPQHF
TGTGCCAGTTTGGGACAGGGGCTGCTGAGGCCTCAGCCCCAGCATTTT
>TRBV29-1|TRBJ2-3|.|.
CSVEQTDTQYF
TGCAGCGTGGAACAGACTGATACGCAGTATTTT
>TRBV28|TRBJ2-1|TRBD1|.
CASSPRDREGDEQFF
TGTGCCAGCAGTCCGAGGGACAGGGAGGGCGATGAGCAGTTCTTC